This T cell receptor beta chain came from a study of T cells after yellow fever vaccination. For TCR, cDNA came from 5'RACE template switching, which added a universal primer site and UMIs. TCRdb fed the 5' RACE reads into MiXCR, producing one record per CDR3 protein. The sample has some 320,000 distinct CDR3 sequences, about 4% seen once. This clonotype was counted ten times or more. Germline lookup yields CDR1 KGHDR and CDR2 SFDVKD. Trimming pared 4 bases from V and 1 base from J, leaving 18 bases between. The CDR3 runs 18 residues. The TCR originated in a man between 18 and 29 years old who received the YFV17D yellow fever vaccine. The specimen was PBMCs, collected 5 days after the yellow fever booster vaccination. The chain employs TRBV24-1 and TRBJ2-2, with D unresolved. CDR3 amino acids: CATSDSTGSSWNTGELFF. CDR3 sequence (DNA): TGTGCCACCAGTGACTCCACCGGGTCGAGCTGGAACACCGGGGAGCTGTTTTTT.